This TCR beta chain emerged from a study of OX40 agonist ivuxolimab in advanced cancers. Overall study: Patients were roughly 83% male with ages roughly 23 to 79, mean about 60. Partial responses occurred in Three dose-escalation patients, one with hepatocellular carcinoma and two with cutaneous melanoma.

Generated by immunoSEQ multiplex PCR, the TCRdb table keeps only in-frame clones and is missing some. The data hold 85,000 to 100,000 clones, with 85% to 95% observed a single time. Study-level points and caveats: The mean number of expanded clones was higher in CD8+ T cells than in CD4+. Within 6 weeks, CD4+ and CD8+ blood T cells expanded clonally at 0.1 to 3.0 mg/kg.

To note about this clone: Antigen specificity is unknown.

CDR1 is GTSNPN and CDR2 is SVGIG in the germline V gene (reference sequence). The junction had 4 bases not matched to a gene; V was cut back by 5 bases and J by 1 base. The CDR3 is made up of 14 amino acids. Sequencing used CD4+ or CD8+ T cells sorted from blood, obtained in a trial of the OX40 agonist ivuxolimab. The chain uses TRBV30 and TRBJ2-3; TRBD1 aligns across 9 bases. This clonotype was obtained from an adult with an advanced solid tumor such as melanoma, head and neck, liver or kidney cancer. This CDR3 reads CAWETGGGTDTQYF. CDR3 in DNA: TGTGCCTGGGAGACAGGGGGAGGCACAGATACGCAGTATTTT.